One sample yielded the 12 T cell receptor beta chains listed below, sequenced in a study of cytomegalovirus exposure and HLA in healthy donors. Clones were read by immunoSEQ multiplex PCR, and TCRdb kept only the in-frame ones, dropping some. In the table there are 100,000 or so clones, 85% of which are singletons. The specimen sequenced was PBMCs. These receptors came from a man aged 18 to 30 in good health and CMV-seropositive.

The chain links TRBV7-9 to TRBJ1-2; 10 bases are a match to TRBD1. The V gene's germline CDR1 is SEHNR and CDR2 FQNEAQ (reference sequence). This CDR3 contains 16 residues. The J segment lost 5 bases and the V segment lost 2 bases, leaving 8 bases of the junction unmatched. The CDR3 DNA reads as TGTGCCAGCAGCTTACTGACAGGGGGCCGCCTTTATGGCTACACCTTC. Its translation is CASSLLTGGRLYGYTF. Full variable domain (rest looked up from reference TRBV7-9 and TRBJ1-2): DTGVSQNPRHKITKRGQNVTFRCDPISEHNRLYWYRQTLGQGPEFLTYFQNEAQLEKSRLLSDRFSAERPKGSFSTLEIQRTEQGDSAMYLCASSLLTGGRLYGYTFGSGTRLTVV.

V usage is TRBV27 and J usage is TRBJ2-1, with TRBD2 matching over 16 bases. Per the germline V gene, CDR1 is MNHEY and CDR2 is SMNVEV (reference sequence). The CDR3 covers 18 residues. The ends lost 4 bases at V and 9 bases at J; junction bases unmatched: 12. CDR3 coding DNA: TGTGCCAGCAGTTCCTTGGGACTAGCGGGAGGGCCTAATATTGAGCAGTTCTTC. As protein: CASSSLGLAGGPNIEQFF.

In its sample, this clone was seen once. The V gene is TRBV28, the J gene TRBJ2-1; 12 bases are shared with TRBD2. The CDR3 runs 16 residues. CDR1 and CDR2 (germline): MDHEN, SYDVKM. V lost 5 bases and J lost 12; bases outside the gene matches: 14. The CDR3 loop is CASSPTLAGGRAGQFF. CDR3 nucleotides: TGTGCCAGCAGTCCCACCCTAGCGGGAGGGAGGGCCGGGCAGTTCTTC.

J is TRBJ2-7 and V is TRBV5-4; TRBD1 is a possible D gene (6 bases). This CDR3 spans 18 amino acids. Germline V gene data show CDR1 as SGHNT and CDR2 as YYREEE (reference sequence). Deletions cut 0 bases from V and 1 base from J, with 20 bases between. In DNA, the CDR3 is TGTGCCAGCAGCTTGGGTCCTGGTCCGGCAGGGGTATCCTACGAGCAGTACTTC. Amino acid sequence: CASSLGPGPAGVSYEQYF.

In this sample, this clone turned up once. The genes are TRBV18 and TRBJ2-1; D is perhaps TRBD2 (6 bases). CDR1 is KGHSH, CDR2 LQKENI, per germline. This CDR3 spans 16 amino acids. Trimming cost V 4 bases and J 3 bases, with 16 bases left between them. The CDR3 bases are TGTGCCAGCTCACTTGGGACTCCTCACTTCTACAATGAGCAGTTCTTC. Translating gives CASSLGTPHFYNEQFF.

Ten or more counts support this clone. This rearrangement joins TRBV7-9 to TRBJ2-7; 9 bases agree with TRBD2. The CDR3 has 16 amino acids. After removal of 1 base from V and 3 bases from J, the junction contained 7 bases not matched to a gene. The germline V gene has CDR1 SEHNR and CDR2 FQNEAQ (reference sequence). The DNA for the CDR3 is TGTGCCAGCAGCTTAGGTCCAGCGGGGGGAGACTACGAGCAGTACTTC. It translates to CASSLGPAGGDYEQYF.

The V and J genes are TRBV29-1 and TRBJ2-3, with TRBD2 as a possible D gene (6 bases). Germline V CDR1 and CDR2: SQVTM, ANQGSEA. The ends were cut back, 4 bases at V and 6 bases at J, with 20 bases in the middle. The CDR3 consists of 15 residues. The CDR3 bases are TGCAGCGTTGCTGAACCGAGACTAGATTCCGATACGCAGTATTTT. Amino acids: CSVAEPRLDSDTQYF.

The chain carries TRBV19 and TRBJ1-5, with a possible D match to TRBD1 (5 bases). V lost 3 bases and J lost 5, with 17 bases in between. CDR1 and CDR2 from the germline V gene are LNHDA and SQIVND (reference sequence). The CDR3 totals 16 residues. The CDR3 DNA sequence: TGTGCCAGTAGTATCAGGTCGAAGGGGATGTATCAGCCCCAGCATTTT. It translates to CASSIRSKGMYQPQHF.

The chain employs TRBV5-1 and TRBJ1-1, with 9 positions matching TRBD1. J was trimmed by 4 bases and V by 5 bases; bases with no gene match: 6. This CDR3 spans 14 amino acids. Germline CDR1 and CDR2: SGHRS and YFSETQ. The CDR3 is CASRRGQGVTEAFF. CDR3 DNA: TGCGCCAGCAGACGGGGACAGGGAGTCACTGAAGCTTTCTTT. Variable domain in full (rest from reference TRBV5-1 and TRBJ1-1): KAGVTQTPRYLIKTRGQQVTLSCSPISGHRSVSWYQQTPGQGLQFLFEYFSETQRNKGNFPGRFSGRQFSNSRSEMNVSTLELGDSALYLCASRRGQGVTEAFFGQGTRLTVV.

This chain connects TRBV15 to TRBJ2-1; 8 positions match TRBD2. V was clipped by 0 bases and J by 1 base; unmatched bases: 5. CDR1 is LNHNV, CDR2 YYDKDF, per germline (reference sequence). The CDR3 is made up of 17 amino acids. The CDR3 here is CATSRDRLAGSYNEQFF. CDR3 DNA sequence: TGTGCCACCAGCAGAGATAGGCTAGCGGGTTCCTACAATGAGCAGTTCTTC.

This chain links TRBV28 with TRBJ2-1; 13 bases align to TRBD2. Germline CDR1 and CDR2: MDHEN and SYDVKM. The J segment lost 4 bases and the V segment lost 5 bases, leaving 5 bases of the junction unmatched. The CDR3 length is 16 residues. The CDR3 bases are TGTGCCAGCAGTCCACAACTAGCGGGAGGGTACAATGAGCAGTTCTTC. Translating it yields CASSPQLAGGYNEQFF.

The J gene is TRBJ1-4, the V gene TRBV10-3; a possible D gene is TRBD1 (5 bases). CDR1 is ENHRY, CDR2 SYGVKD, per germline. The CDR3 contains 16 residues. Trimming cost V 0 bases and J 5 bases, with 13 bases left between them. The CDR3 reads CAISESNWGQNEKLFF. The CDR3 DNA sequence: TGTGCCATCAGTGAGTCGAACTGGGGCCAGAATGAAAAACTGTTTTTT.